These 6 T cell receptor beta chains came from one sample sequenced in a study of cytomegalovirus exposure and HLA in healthy donors. The PCR had 60 Vbeta and 13 Jbeta primers. Generated by immunoSEQ multiplex PCR, the TCRdb table keeps only in-frame clones and is missing some. The data contain over 100,000 clones, around 73% of them singletons. Sequenced material: PBMCs. The source of these receptors is a man aged 35-49 years in good health and CMV-seronegative.

This clone was counted between two and nine times. The chain carries TRBV28 and TRBJ1-2, with TRBD1 as a possible D gene (5 bases). V was trimmed by 3 bases and J by 7 bases, leaving 12 bases between them. Looked up from germline, CDR1 is MDHEN and CDR2 is SYDVKM. The CDR3 consists of 13 residues. The chain's CDR3 is CASSFKGFRGYTF. CDR3 nucleotides: TGTGCCAGCAGTTTTAAGGGGTTCCGTGGCTACACCTTC.

This clone showed up just a few times. V is TRBV25-1 and J is TRBJ2-7; the D gene is possibly TRBD1 (5 bases). V was shortened by 2 bases and J by 4 bases, with 12 bases between the two germline ends. The CDR3 has 14 residues. CDR1 and CDR2 from the germline V gene are MGHDK and SYGVNS. This CDR3 is CASSEQGRAYEQYF. The CDR3 DNA follows: TGTGCCAGCAGTGAACAGGGCAGGGCTTACGAGCAGTACTTC.

V gene TRBV18 combines with J gene TRBJ2-5, with TRBD1 identical over 8 bases. The germline V gene has CDR1 KGHSH and CDR2 LQKENI. The CDR3 totals 15 residues. Trimming cost V 6 bases and J 5 bases; bases outside gene matches: 11. CDR3 region: CASSPTSTGDETQYF. CDR3 DNA: TGTGCCAGCTCCCCGACTTCGACAGGGGATGAGACCCAGTACTTC.

The chain employs TRBV25-1 and TRBJ2-7; 9 nucleotides line up with TRBD1. This CDR3 region has 14 residues. V lost 4 bases and J lost 7; bases outside the gene matches: 8. The V gene's germline CDR1 is MGHDK and CDR2 SYGVNS. CDR3 residues: CASSGYRGREEQYF. The CDR3 coding sequence is TGTGCCAGCAGTGGTTACAGGGGGCGGGAGGAGCAGTACTTC.

This chain uses TRBV6-1 with TRBJ1-1; TRBD1 matches at 7 bases. The CDR3 consists of 14 residues. Trimming removed 8 bases from V and 2 bases from J; junction bases left unmatched: 8. Germline V CDR1 and CDR2: MNHNS, SASEGT. This CDR3 is CASRRLGGNTEAFF. The CDR3 coding sequence is TGTGCCAGCCGAAGGCTAGGGGGCAACACTGAAGCTTTCTTT.

Comment on this clone: A read error may produce the germline difference seen at one junction end. The rearrangement uses TRBV7-9 and TRBJ2-6; D perhaps matches TRBD1 (6 bases). Per the germline V gene, CDR1 is SEHNR and CDR2 is FQNEAQ (reference sequence). CDR3 length: 15 residues. CDR3 sequence (DNA): TGCGCCAGCAGCCAAGAGGGGGCTGGGGCCAACGTCCTGACTTTC. It codes for CASSQEGAGANVLTF.